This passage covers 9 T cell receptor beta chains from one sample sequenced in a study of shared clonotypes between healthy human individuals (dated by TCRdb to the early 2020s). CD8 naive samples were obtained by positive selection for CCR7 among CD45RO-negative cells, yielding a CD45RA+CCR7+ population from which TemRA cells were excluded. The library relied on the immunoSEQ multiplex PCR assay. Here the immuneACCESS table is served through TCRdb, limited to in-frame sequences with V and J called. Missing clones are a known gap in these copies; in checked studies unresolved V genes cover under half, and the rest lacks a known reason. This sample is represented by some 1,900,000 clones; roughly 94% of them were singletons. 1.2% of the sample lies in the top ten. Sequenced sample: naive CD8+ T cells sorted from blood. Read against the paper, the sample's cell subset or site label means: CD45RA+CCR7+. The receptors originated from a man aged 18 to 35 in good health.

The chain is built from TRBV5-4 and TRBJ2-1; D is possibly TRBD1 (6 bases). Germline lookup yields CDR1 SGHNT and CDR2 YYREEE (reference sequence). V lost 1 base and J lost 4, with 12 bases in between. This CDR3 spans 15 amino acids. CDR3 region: CASSLLGGLYNEQFF. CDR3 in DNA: TGTGCCAGCAGCTTGCTTGGGGGCCTTTACAATGAGCAGTTCTTC.

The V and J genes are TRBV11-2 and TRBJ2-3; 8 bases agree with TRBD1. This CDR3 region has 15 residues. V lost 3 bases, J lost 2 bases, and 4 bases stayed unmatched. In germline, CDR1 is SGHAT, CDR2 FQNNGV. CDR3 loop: CASSLTGASTDTQYF. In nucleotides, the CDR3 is TGTGCCAGCAGCTTGACAGGGGCCTCCACAGATACGCAGTATTTT.

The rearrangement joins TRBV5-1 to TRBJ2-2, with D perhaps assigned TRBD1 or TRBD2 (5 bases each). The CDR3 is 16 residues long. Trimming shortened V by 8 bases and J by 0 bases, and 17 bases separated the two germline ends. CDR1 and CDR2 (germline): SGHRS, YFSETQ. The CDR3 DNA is TGCGCCAGGACGTTTTGGGACCCAACGAACACCGGGGAGCTGTTTTTT. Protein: CARTFWDPTNTGELFF.

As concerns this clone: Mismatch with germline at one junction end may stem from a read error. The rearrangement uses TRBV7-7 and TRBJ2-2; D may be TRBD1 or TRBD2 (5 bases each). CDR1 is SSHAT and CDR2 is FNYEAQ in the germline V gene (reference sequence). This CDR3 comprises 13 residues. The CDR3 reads CASSPGAGGELFF. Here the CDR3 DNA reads TGTGCTAGCAGCCCCGGGGCTGGCGGGGAGCTGTTTTTT.

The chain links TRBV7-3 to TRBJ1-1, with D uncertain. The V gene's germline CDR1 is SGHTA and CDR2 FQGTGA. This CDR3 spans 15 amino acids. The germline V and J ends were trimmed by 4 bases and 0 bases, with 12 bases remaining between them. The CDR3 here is CASSSRHVMNTEAFF. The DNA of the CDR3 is TGTGCCAGCAGCTCACGTCACGTAATGAACACTGAAGCTTTCTTT.

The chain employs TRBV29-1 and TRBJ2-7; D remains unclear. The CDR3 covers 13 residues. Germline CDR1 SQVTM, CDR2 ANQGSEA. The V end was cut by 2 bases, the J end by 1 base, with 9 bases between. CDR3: CSVERVGSYEQYF. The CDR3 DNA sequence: TGCAGCGTTGAAAGGGTAGGTTCCTACGAGCAGTACTTC.

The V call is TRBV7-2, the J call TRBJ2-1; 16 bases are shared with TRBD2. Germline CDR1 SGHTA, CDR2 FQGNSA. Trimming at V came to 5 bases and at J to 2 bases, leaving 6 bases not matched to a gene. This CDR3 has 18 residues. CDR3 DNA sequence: TGTGCCAGCAGCACCGGGACTAGCGGGAGGGCCCCCTACAATGAGCAGTTCTTC. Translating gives CASSTGTSGRAPYNEQFF.

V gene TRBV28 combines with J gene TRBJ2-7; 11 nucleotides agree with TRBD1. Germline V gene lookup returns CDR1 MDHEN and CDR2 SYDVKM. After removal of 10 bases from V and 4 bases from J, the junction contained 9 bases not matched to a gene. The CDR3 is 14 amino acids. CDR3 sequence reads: CATSRDRGWYEQYF. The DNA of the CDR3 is TGTGCCACCAGCCGGGACAGGGGGTGGTACGAGCAGTACTTC. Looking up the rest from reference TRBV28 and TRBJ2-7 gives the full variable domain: DVKVTQSSRYLVKRTGEKVFLECVQDMDHENMFWYRQDPGLGLRLIYFSYDVKMKEKGDIPEGYSVSREKKERFSLILESASTNQTSMYLCATSRDRGWYEQYFGPGTRLTVT.

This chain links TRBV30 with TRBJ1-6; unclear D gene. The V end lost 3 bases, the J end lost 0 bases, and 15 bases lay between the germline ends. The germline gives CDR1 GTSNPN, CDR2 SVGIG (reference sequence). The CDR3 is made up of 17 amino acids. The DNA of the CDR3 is TGTGCCTGGAGCCCCGACGCTAATAGCTCCTATAATTCACCCCTCCACTTT. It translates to CAWSPDANSSYNSPLHF.